These T cell receptor beta chains were read from a single sample in a study of blood T cell repertoires in COVID-19. Here immunoSEQ multiplex PCR was the method, and the copy in TCRdb shows in-frame clones only, minus some. In the table there are about 220,000 clones, just under 85% of which are singletons. What was sequenced was PBMCs or T cells enriched from blood (not recorded which). Every receptor here comes from a middle-aged woman with acute COVID-19. Each CDR3 is given with its conserved first and last residue. A D gene is named only where the DNA matches it firmly. The listing skips clone size in some rows; elsewhere it reads once, few, many or a size class.

D gene	V gene	J gene	clone size	CDR3 DNA	CDR3 protein
-	TRBV12-3/TRBV12-4	TRBJ1-1	once	TGTGCCAGCACCGAGGGATTGAACACTGAAGCTTTCTTT	CASTEGLNTEAFF
-	TRBV2	TRBJ1-1	-	TGTGCCAGCAGTGAATCAGTTTGGGCAGGGAGGGACACTGAAGCTTTCTTT	CASSESVWAGRDTEAFF
TRBD1	TRBV4-3	TRBJ1-1	once	TGCGCCAGCAGCCAAGAGGGGACAGGAAACACTGAAGCTTTCTTT	CASSQEGTGNTEAFF
-	TRBV7-3	TRBJ1-2	-	TGTGCCAGCAGCTCGACAGGAGGCGATGGCTACACCTTC	CASSSTGGDGYTF
-	TRBV4-3	TRBJ1-1	-	TGCGCCAGCAGCCAAGATCAGGGTAAGGATACTGAAGCTTTCTTT	CASSQDQGKDTEAFF
-	TRBV9	TRBJ1-4	-	TGTGCCAGCAGCGCGACAGTAACTAATGAAAAACTGTTTTTT	CASSATVTNEKLFF
-	TRBV6-5	TRBJ2-7	-	TGTGCCAGCATGGCAGCCTACGAGCAGTACTTC	CASMAAYEQYF
TRBD1	TRBV5-1	TRBJ1-3	-	TGCGCCAGCAGCCTGCAACCAGGGGGCTCTGGAAACACCATATATTTT	CASSLQPGGSGNTIYF
-	TRBV2	TRBJ2-1	-	TGTGCCAGCCGGGGAGTAGTTTACAATGAGCAGTTCTTC	CASRGVVYNEQFF
TRBD2	TRBV19	TRBJ2-5	-	TGTGCCAGTAGTATGCCGGGGGGGCGGCAAGAGACCCAGTACTTC	CASSMPGGRQETQYF